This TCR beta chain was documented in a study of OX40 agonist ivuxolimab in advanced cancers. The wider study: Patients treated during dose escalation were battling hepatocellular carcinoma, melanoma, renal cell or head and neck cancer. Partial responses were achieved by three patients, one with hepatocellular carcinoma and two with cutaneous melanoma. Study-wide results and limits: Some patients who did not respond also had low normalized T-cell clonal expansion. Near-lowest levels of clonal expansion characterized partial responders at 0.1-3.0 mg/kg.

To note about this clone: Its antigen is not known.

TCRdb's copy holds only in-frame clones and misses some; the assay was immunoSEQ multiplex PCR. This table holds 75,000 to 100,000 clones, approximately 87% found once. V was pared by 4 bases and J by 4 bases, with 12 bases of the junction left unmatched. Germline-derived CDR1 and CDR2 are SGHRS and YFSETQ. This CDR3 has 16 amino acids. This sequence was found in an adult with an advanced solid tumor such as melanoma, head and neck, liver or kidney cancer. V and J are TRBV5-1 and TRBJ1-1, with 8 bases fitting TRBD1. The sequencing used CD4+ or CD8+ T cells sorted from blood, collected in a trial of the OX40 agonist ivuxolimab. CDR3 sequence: CASSPTARGHGTEAFF. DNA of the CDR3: TGCGCCAGCAGCCCAACTGCCAGGGGGCATGGCACTGAAGCTTTCTTT.